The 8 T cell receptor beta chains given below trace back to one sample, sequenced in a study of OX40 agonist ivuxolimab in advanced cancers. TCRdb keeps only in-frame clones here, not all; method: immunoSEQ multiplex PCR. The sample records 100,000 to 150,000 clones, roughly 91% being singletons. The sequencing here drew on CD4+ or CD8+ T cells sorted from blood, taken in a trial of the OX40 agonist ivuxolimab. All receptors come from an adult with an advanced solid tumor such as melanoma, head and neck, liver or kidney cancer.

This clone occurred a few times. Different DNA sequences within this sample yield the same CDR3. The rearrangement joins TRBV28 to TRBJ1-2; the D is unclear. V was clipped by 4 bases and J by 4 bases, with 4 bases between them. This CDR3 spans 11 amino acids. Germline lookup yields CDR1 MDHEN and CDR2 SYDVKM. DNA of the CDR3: TGTGCCAGCAGTTGGGGCTATGGCTACACCTTC. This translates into CASSWGYGYTF.

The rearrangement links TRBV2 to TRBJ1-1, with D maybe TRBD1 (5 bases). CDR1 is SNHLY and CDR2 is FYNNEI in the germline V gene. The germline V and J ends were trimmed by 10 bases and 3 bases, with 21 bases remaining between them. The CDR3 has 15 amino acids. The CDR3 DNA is TGTGCCACCCCCGGGGTGGGGGTGGGGGACACTGAAGCTTTCTTT. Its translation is CATPGVGVGDTEAFF.

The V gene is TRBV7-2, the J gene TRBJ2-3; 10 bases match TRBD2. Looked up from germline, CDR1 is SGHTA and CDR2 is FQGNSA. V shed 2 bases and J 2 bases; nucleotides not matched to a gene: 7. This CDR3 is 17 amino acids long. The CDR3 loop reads CASSLLAGAAVTDTQYF. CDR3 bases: TGTGCCAGCAGCTTACTAGCGGGAGCTGCCGTCACAGATACGCAGTATTTT. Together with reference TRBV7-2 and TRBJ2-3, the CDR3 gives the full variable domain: GAGVSQSPSNKVTEKGKDVELRCDPISGHTALYWYRQSLGQGLEFLIYFQGNSAPDKSGLPSDRFSAERTGGSVSTLTIQRTQQEDSAVYLCASSLLAGAAVTDTQYFGPGTRLTVL.

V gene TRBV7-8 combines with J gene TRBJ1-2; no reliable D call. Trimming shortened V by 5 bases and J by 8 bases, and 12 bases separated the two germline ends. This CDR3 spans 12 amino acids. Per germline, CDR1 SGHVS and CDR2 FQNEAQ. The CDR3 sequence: CASSLRESGYTF. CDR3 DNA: TGTGCCAGCAGCCTTAGGGAATCGGGCTACACCTTC.

The CDR3: CASSLEGGRDEKLFF. The CDR3 DNA follows: TGCGCCAGCAGCTTGGAGGGGGGGCGCGATGAAAAACTGTTTTTT. The chain has TRBV5-1 and TRBJ1-4; a weak D match, TRBD1 (6 bases). Germline CDR1 and CDR2: SGHRS and YFSETQ. Trimming pared 0 bases from V and 6 bases from J, leaving 12 bases between. This CDR3 spans 15 amino acids.

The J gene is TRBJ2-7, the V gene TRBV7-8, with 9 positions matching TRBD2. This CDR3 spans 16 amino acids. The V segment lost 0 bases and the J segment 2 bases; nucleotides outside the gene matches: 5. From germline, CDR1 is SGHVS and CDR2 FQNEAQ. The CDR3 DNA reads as TGTGCCAGCAGCTTAGCGCGGCTAGCGGGACCCTACGAGCAGTACTTC. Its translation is CASSLARLAGPYEQYF. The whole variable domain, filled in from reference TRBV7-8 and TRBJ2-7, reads GAGVSQSPRYKVAKRGQDVALRCDPISGHVSLFWYQQALGQGPEFLTYFQNEAQLDKSGLPSDRFFAERPEGSVSTLKIQRTQQEDSAVYLCASSLARLAGPYEQYFGPGTRLTVT.

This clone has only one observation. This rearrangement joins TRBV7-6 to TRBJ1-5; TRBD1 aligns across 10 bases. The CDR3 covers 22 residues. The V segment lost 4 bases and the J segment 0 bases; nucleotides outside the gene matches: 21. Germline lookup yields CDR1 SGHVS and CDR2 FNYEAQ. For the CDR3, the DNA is TGTGCCAGCAGCTCCAATCGGAGGGGGACAGGGGCCACGTCCTATAGCAATCAGCCCCAGCATTTT. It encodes CASSSNRRGTGATSYSNQPQHF. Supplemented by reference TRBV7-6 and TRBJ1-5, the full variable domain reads GAGVSQSPRYKVTKRGQDVALRCDPISGHVSLYWYRQALGQGPEFLTYFNYEAQQDKSGLPNDRFSAERPEGSISTLTIQRTEQRDSAMYRCASSSNRRGTGATSYSNQPQHFGDGTRLSIL.

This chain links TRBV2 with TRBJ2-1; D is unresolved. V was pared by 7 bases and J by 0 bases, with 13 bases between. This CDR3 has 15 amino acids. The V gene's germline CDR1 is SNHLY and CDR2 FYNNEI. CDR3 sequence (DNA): TGTGCCAGCAAACTCCAAGAAAGCTCCTACAATGAGCAGTTCTTC. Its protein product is CASKLQESSYNEQFF.